The source of this TCR beta chain is a study of blood T cell repertoires in COVID-19. Study-level information: Acute and convalescent COVID-19 samples came from the United States, Italy and Spain. Sources were T cells, B-cell-depleted T cells, or PBMCs; the material itself was cDNA or gDNA.

Germline V gene sequence: CDR1 DFQATT, CDR2 SNEGSKA (reference sequence). Trimming removed 2 bases at V and 6 bases at J, with 8 bases between. The CDR3 loop spans 11 amino acids. Per the original methods: Using reference gene primer amplification, nucleated cell counts were estimated. TCRdb keeps only in-frame clones here, not all; method: immunoSEQ multiplex PCR. The V and J calls and clone size were taken over from that table, and D and trimming were inferred from the DNA. The table has approximately 120,000 clones, roughly 86% seen once. The sample taken for sequencing was peripheral blood. The sequence came from a woman aged 50 to 60 who had recovered from COVID-19. V is TRBV20-1 and J is TRBJ2-7, with TRBD1 as a possible D gene (5 bases). Here the CDR3 reads CSARQGSEQYF. In nucleotides, the CDR3 is TGCAGTGCTAGACAGGGCTCCGAGCAGTACTTC.